Here is one TCR beta chain with its context. Between the trimmed V and J ends, which lost 5 bases and 3 bases, there was a span of 10 bases. This CDR3 has 14 residues. The V gene's germline CDR1 is MDHEN and CDR2 SYDVKM. The sample is drawn from a study of blood T cell repertoires in COVID-19. About the study: Nucleic acid was either cDNA or gDNA, and it came from T cells, B-cell-depleted T cells, or PBMCs.

Enrolled through a virtual design, the participants were between roughly 18 and 89 years of age and came from around 25 US areas. Cohorts were assigned according to the clinical history that participants reported. In the authors' methods: Nucleated cell number was recorded as an estimate derived from reference gene primer amplification. The data were produced by immunoSEQ multiplex PCR, yet TCRdb's version contains in-frame clones alone and is incomplete. Clone size and the V and J calls come from that table; the DNA yielded D and trimming. The table has 400,000 to 550,000 clones, 70% to 90% seen once.

This rearrangement joins TRBV28 to TRBJ1-4, with D tentatively TRBD1 (6 bases). Sequenced material: PBMCs or T cells enriched from blood (not recorded which). The sequence came from a woman under 30 with acute COVID-19. The CDR3 coding sequence is TGTGCCAGCAGTAGCAGGGGTCCTAATGAAAAACTGTTTTTT. It yields the protein CASSSRGPNEKLFF.